The next 8 T cell receptor beta chains were all read from a single sample in a study of blood T cell repertoires in COVID-19. This table comes from immunoSEQ multiplex PCR, and its TCRdb copy is limited to in-frame clones, with some not included. The profile covers 290,000 or so clones, with 87% appearing a single time and more than 2% taken by the ten largest. Specimen: peripheral blood. The receptor source for this set is a man aged 18 to 29 with active or convalescent COVID-19.

Written as DNA, the CDR3 is TGTGCCAGCCTGCGGGGCCGGAGCAATCAGCCCCAGCATTTT. Its protein product is CASLRGRSNQPQHF. The chain links TRBV5-8 to TRBJ1-5, with D possibly TRBD1 on 5 matching bases. Germline V gene lookup returns CDR1 SGHTS and CDR2 YDEGEE. The CDR3 has 14 residues. V lost 7 bases, J lost 1 base, and 12 bases lay in between.

The chain is built from TRBV5-1 and TRBJ1-6, with 9 positions matching TRBD1. Trimming removed 4 bases from V and 7 bases from J; junction bases left unmatched: 3. From germline, CDR1 is SGHRS and CDR2 YFSETQ. CDR3 length: 14 residues. The CDR3 spells CASSPDRGNSPLHF. CDR3 nucleotide sequence: TGCGCCAGCAGCCCGGACAGGGGCAATTCACCCCTCCACTTT.

This clone was observed a handful of times. The V call is TRBV14, the J call TRBJ2-1, with D unclear. Germline values: CDR1 SGHDN, CDR2 FVKESK. The CDR3 length is 15 residues. Trimming cost V 0 bases and J 2 bases, with 8 bases left between them. The CDR3 reads CASSQDIVPYNEQFF. The CDR3 nucleotides read TGTGCCAGCAGCCAAGATATAGTACCCTACAATGAGCAGTTCTTC.

V is TRBV19 and J is TRBJ2-1, with 9 positions matching TRBD1. The CDR3 consists of 15 residues. Germline V gene data show CDR1 as LNHDA and CDR2 as SQIVND (reference sequence). V shed 4 bases and J 7 bases; nucleotides not matched to a gene: 8. The CDR3 nucleotides read TGTGCCAGTAGTAAAGACAGGGGGGTCTCTAATGAGCAGTTCTTC. Translation: CASSKDRGVSNEQFF.

This chain connects TRBV28 to TRBJ2-2; possible D gene TRBD1, 6 bases. The CDR3 spans 14 residues. The V and J ends lost 6 bases and 1 base respectively, with 9 bases between them. The germline CDR1 and CDR2 sequences are MDHEN and SYDVKM. DNA for the CDR3: TGTGCCAGCAGCCTGACAGGGAACACCGGGGAGCTGTTTTTT. Its protein is CASSLTGNTGELFF.

The chain uses TRBV10-1 and TRBJ2-7, with TRBD2 as a possible D gene (7 bases). Germline assignment: CDR1 WNHNN and CDR2 SYGVQD (reference sequence). The V and J ends lost 6 bases and 6 bases respectively, with 12 bases between them. The CDR3 is 12 residues long. In DNA, the CDR3 is TGCGCCAGCAGCCGGGGGGCTAGCGAGCAGTACTTC. Translated, it gives CASSRGASEQYF.

The chain joins TRBV11-1 to TRBJ2-7; 8 positions match TRBD1. The CDR3 sequence is 15 residues long. With V trimmed by 4 bases and J by 2 bases, 7 bases remained unmatched. Germline CDR1 reads SGHAT; CDR2 reads FQDESV (reference sequence). Here the CDR3 reads CASSSNNRGTYEQYF. CDR3 nucleotide sequence: TGTGCCAGCAGCTCGAACAACAGGGGGACCTACGAGCAGTACTTC.

The chain uses TRBV5-1 and TRBJ2-3; D might be TRBD1 (6 bases). Trimming pared 0 bases from V and 6 bases from J, leaving 14 bases between. The CDR3 covers 15 residues. Looked up from germline, CDR1 is SGHRS and CDR2 is YFSETQ. CDR3 in DNA: TGCGCCAGCAGCTTGGCAAACAGGGACCGGGATACGCAGTATTTT. Translation: CASSLANRDRDTQYF.